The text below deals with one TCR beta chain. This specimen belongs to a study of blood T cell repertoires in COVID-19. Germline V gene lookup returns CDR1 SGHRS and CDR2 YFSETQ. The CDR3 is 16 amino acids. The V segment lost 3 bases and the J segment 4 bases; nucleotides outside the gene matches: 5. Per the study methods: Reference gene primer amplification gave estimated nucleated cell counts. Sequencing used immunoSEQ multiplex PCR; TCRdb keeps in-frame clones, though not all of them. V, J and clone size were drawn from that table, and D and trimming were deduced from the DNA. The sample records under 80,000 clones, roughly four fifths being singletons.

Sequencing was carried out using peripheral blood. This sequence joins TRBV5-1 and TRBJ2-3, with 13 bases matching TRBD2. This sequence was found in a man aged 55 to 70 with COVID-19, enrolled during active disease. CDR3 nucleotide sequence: TGCGCCAGCAGCTCCGGACTAGCGGGAGATTCAGATACGCAGTATTTT. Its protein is CASSSGLAGDSDTQYF.